The 10 T cell receptor beta chains below come from one sample, sequenced in a study of CD8 T cells in ankylosing spondylitis. TCRdb independently ran MiXCR on the 5' RACE reads; one entry per CDR3 protein. The sample includes some 87,000 distinct CDR3 sequences, 27% seen only once; the top ten take around three fifths. The sample was blood, either unsorted or a sorted T cell fraction (not recorded which). All receptors come from a male donor with ankylosing spondylitis or in good health (not recorded which).

In its sample, this clonotype was seen many times. The V gene is TRBV2, the J gene TRBJ2-1; TRBD2 matches 7 bases. Trimming cost V 9 bases and J 6 bases; bases outside gene matches: 2. There are 11 residues in the CDR3. Germline V gene data show CDR1 as SNHLY and CDR2 as FYNNEI. CDR3 DNA sequence: TGTGCCAGGGGGGGGTTCAATGAGCAGTTCTTC. It codes for CARGGFNEQFF.

The chain has TRBV5-4 and TRBJ2-5; TRBD2 matches 8 bases. The germline V gene has CDR1 SGHNT and CDR2 YYREEE (reference sequence). The CDR3 covers 15 residues. V gave up 0 bases and J gave up 5 bases; unmatched junction bases: 6. The CDR3 nucleotides read TGTGCCAGCAGCTTGGACGGGACTAGTGACGAGACCCAGTACTTC. It codes for CASSLDGTSDETQYF.

The table lists this clonotype with a few counts. The chain employs TRBV7-3 and TRBJ2-3; D not certain. From germline, CDR1 is SGHTA and CDR2 FQGTGA. This CDR3 is 14 amino acids long. V was pared by 6 bases and J by 6 bases, with 16 bases between. The CDR3 spells CASSPRPQSDTQYF. DNA of the CDR3: TGTGCCAGCAGTCCCCGTCCTCAGTCTGATACGCAGTATTTT.

This clonotype was seen at least ten times. V and J are TRBV12-3 or TRBV12-4 and TRBJ2-1; 7 nucleotides agree with TRBD2. There are 16 residues in the CDR3. V shed 6 bases and J 4 bases; nucleotides not matched to a gene: 12. CDR3 sequence: CASRPHAGELYNEQFF. The CDR3 coding sequence is TGTGCCAGCAGACCTCACGCGGGGGAGTTATACAATGAGCAGTTCTTC.

V is TRBV18 and J is TRBJ2-1; D may correspond to TRBD1 or TRBD2 (5 bases each). V was shortened by 3 bases and J by 5 bases, with 11 bases between the two germline ends. The CDR3 spans 14 residues. Germline V CDR1 and CDR2: KGHSH, LQKENI. The CDR3 bases are TGTGCCAGCTCACCCGAGGGGTTCGACAATGAGCAGTTCTTC. Translated, it gives CASSPEGFDNEQFF.

This clonotype was recorded at least ten times. This chain links TRBV27 with TRBJ2-3, with D perhaps matching TRBD1 (6 bases). The CDR3 totals 15 residues. V lost 1 base and J 2 bases, leaving 10 bases between the germline ends. Germline V gene data show CDR1 as MNHEY and CDR2 as SMNVEV (reference sequence). DNA of the CDR3: TGTGCCAGCAGTTTATTTGCAGGGGTCACAGATACGCAGTATTTT. It encodes CASSLFAGVTDTQYF.

CDR3 residues: CASSQSTSGSYNEQFF. CDR3 bases: TGTGCCAGCAGCCAGTCGACTAGCGGGTCCTACAATGAGCAGTTCTTC. This chain uses TRBV3-1 with TRBJ2-1, with 10 bases lining up with TRBD2. V shed 3 bases and J 1 base; nucleotides not matched to a gene: 3. The length of the CDR3 is 16 residues. Germline loops: CDR1 LGHDT, CDR2 YNNKEL (reference sequence).

The table lists this clonotype with a few counts. The chain links TRBV5-5 to TRBJ2-5; a possible D gene is TRBD2 (6 bases). The CDR3 sequence is 14 residues long. V was shortened by 9 bases and J by 3 bases, with 18 bases between the two germline ends. Germline V gene data show CDR1 as SGHKS and CDR2 as YYEKEE (reference sequence). CDR3 in DNA: TGTGCCATCGGTCCTCTTAGGGAGGAAGAGACCCAGTACTTC. As protein: CAIGPLREEETQYF.

This clonotype has just a few counts. The chain carries TRBV7-2 and TRBJ2-1; D might be TRBD2 (5 bases). CDR1 is SGHTA, CDR2 FQGNSA, per germline. The CDR3 loop spans 15 amino acids. Trimming cost V 5 bases and J 0 bases, with 11 bases left between them. The CDR3 DNA reads as TGTGCCAGCAGCCCGGACTTCAGCTCCTACAATGAGCAGTTCTTC. Translation gives CASSPDFSSYNEQFF.

This clonotype was found a few times. V is TRBV6-5 and J is TRBJ2-3; perhaps TRBD2 as D (5 bases). CDR1 is MNHEY, CDR2 SVGAGI, per germline. The CDR3 sequence is 11 residues long. V was trimmed by 9 bases and J by 6 bases, leaving 10 bases between them. The CDR3 bases are TGTGCCAGTGCCTGGAGGGATACGCAGTATTTT. This sequence encodes CASAWRDTQYF.